A selection of T cell receptor beta chains follows, all from one sample in a study of blood T cell repertoires in COVID-19. Profiled with immunoSEQ multiplex PCR; TCRdb holds only in-frame clones, not every one. This sample carries roughly 200,000 clones, 85% of them seen once, and the ten largest clones take 18%. Sequences were obtained from peripheral blood. These TCRs come from a person between 65 and 80 years old with COVID-19, enrolled during active disease. Both conserved end residues are trimmed from each CDR3. Expanded clones get a size class; other rows say once, few or many, or leave the size out.

v_call	j_call	clone_size	cdr3_aa
TRBV11-2	TRBJ1-5	NA	ASSLGQGGQPQH
TRBV7-9	TRBJ1-1	NA	ASSPGDRTNTEAF
TRBV5-5	TRBJ1-2	NA	ASTQTGGYSGYT
TRBV9	TRBJ2-7	NA	ASSLGLVHEQY
TRBV19	TRBJ1-2	NA	ASQSGTGVSGYT
TRBV7-6	TRBJ2-6	few	ASSRTGTGANVLT
TRBV19	TRBJ1-2	NA	ASTPGGYGYT
TRBV4-3	TRBJ2-3	NA	ASSQEIQGASDTQY
TRBV5-1	TRBJ2-3	few	ASSLMSGTSTDTQY
TRBV11-1	TRBJ2-2	NA	ASNYRGNTGELF
TRBV2	TRBJ1-6	once	ASRGEYNSPLH
TRBV2	TRBJ2-7	NA	ASTTGFTYEQY
TRBV6-4	TRBJ2-2	NA	ASSRGGNTGELF
TRBV9	TRBJ1-4	NA	ASSVDPATNEKLF
TRBV5-4	TRBJ2-5	NA	ASSGVGQETQY
TRBV4-3	TRBJ1-4	few	ASSPPGIEKLF
TRBV28	TRBJ1-4	once	ASSGAGQVSEKLF
TRBV7-2	TRBJ1-4	NA	ASSLWGTGPEKLF
TRBV7-9	TRBJ1-1	NA	ASSLVAERTEAF
TRBV12-3/TRBV12-4	TRBJ1-2	NA	ASSHRDGYT
TRBV7-3	TRBJ2-2	NA	ASSSQTGRAGELF
TRBV20-1	TRBJ2-7	NA	SAITVNEQY
TRBV28	TRBJ2-5	NA	ASRNHGGGTQY
TRBV28	TRBJ2-7	NA	ASSRGTSVSYEQY
TRBV30	TRBJ1-5	NA	AWSRTGRNQPQH
TRBV3-1/TRBV3-2	TRBJ2-2	NA	ASSPSRTGELF
TRBV29-1	TRBJ2-2	NA	SVVERLNTGELF
TRBV7-9	TRBJ2-7	few	ASSLPLTGGSSYEQY
TRBV12-3/TRBV12-4	TRBJ1-2	NA	ASSLRPRDGYT
TRBV7-2	TRBJ2-5	NA	ASSFIRGSGEGTQY
TRBV4-1	TRBJ2-7	NA	ASSQGSLTRGEQY
TRBV6-4	TRBJ2-3	NA	ASSDSIALAGTDTQY
TRBV7-2	TRBJ1-4	NA	ASSRGSTGEKLF
TRBV4-3	TRBJ1-6	NA	ASRTDRDSPLH
TRBV18	TRBJ1-3	NA	ASSPLGTGPQRNTIY
TRBV28	TRBJ2-2	NA	ASSLRRTENTGELF
TRBV4-3	TRBJ2-5	NA	ASSQGTDQETQY
TRBV12-2	TRBJ2-3	NA	ASRPRDTEGGGDTQY
TRBV28	TRBJ2-2	NA	ASRAAGTGGTGELF
TRBV3-1/TRBV3-2	TRBJ1-2	NA	ASSRRTGPGGGYT
TRBV19	TRBJ1-2	NA	ASSKWSGEGYT